This T cell receptor (beta chain) was identified in a study of T cells after yellow fever vaccination. Whole-study context: Any fraction with a low cell number was prepared using SMART-Seq v4 Ultra Low Input.

The length of the CDR3 is 15 residues. From germline, CDR1 is MNHNY and CDR2 SVGAGI (reference sequence). The junction had 4 bases not matched to a gene; V was cut back by 5 bases and J by 3 bases. For TCR, cDNA came from 5'RACE template switching, which added a universal primer site and UMIs. MiXCR, applied by TCRdb to the 5' RACE reads, yields one record per CDR3 protein. The sample has over 300,000 distinct CDR3 sequences; more than 3% are singletons. Study-wide results and limits: Once the booster was given, most primary-vaccination clones reappeared, at 95% to 98% for CD4 and over 70% for CD8. Abundant clonotypes from the bulk population could contaminate FACS-sorted repertoires.

This clonotype was picked up many times. Its antigen is still unknown. V and J are TRBV6-6 and TRBJ2-2; 9 nucleotides agree with TRBD1. The sequences come from PBMCs, collected on the day of the yellow fever booster vaccination. The receptor's source is a man between 18 and 35 years old who received the YFV17D yellow fever vaccine. CDR3 sequence (DNA): TGTGCCAGCAGTCTCACAGGGGGCCACACCGGGGAGCTGTTTTTT. It translates to CASSLTGGHTGELFF.